This TCR beta chain was obtained from a study of T cells after yellow fever vaccination. Study details: Fractions containing few cells were prepared with SMART-Seq v4 Ultra Low Input.

Trimming cost V 6 bases and J 1 base, with 12 bases left between them. CDR3 length: 14 amino acids. From germline, CDR1 is SNHLY and CDR2 FYNNEI. Comments on this clonotype: Its matching antigen is unknown.

Study results and limitations: Weaker, the secondary response had a peak occurring faster, on day 5 versus 15.

UMIs and a universal primer site were added when TCR cDNA was made by 5'RACE template switching. TCRdb processed the 5' RACE reads anew with MiXCR; each CDR3 protein has one entry. Of hundreds of thousands of distinct CDR3 sequences listed, roughly an eighth were seen once; the top ten hold 2.5% to 4%. The sequences come from CD4+ T cells sorted from PBMCs, collected 15 days after the yellow fever booster vaccination. J is TRBJ2-5 and V is TRBV2; no clear D gene. The receptor's source is a man between 18 and 29 years old who received the YFV17D yellow fever vaccine. CDR3 bases: TGTGCCAGCAGGCTTTCCACAGCCCAAGAGACCCAGTACTTC. Translation: CASRLSTAQETQYF. Supplemented by reference TRBV2 and TRBJ2-5, the full variable domain reads EPEVTQTPSHQVTQMGQEVILRCVPISNHLYFYWYRQILGQKVEFLVSFYNNEISEKSEIFDDQFSVERPDGSNFTLKIRSTKLEDSAMYFCASRLSTAQETQYFGPGTRLLVL.